What follows describes a single TCR beta chain. Its antigen is currently unknown. The sample belongs to a study of blood T cells in healthy people across ages. About the study: Through template switching, about one barcoded beta molecule was captured per two T cells, as measured in model experiments. General study findings and limits: Estimated diversity across one million T cells was deemed an underestimate. Higher diversity, along with more naive CD4+ cells, distinguished long-lived donors from aged donors.

From germline, CDR1 is SQVTM and CDR2 ANQGSEA. The length of the CDR3 is 13 residues. Trimming stripped 5 bases from V and 3 bases from J, with 12 bases between. The authors isolated at least 6.5 million PBMCs per sample. Alongside a J-beta primer mix, a sample-barcoded 5' primer served in a second PCR lasting roughly 6 to 11 cycles. MiXCR, run by TCRdb on the 5' RACE reads, gives a single entry per CDR3 protein. There are around 1,800,000 distinct CDR3 sequences in the sample; about two fifths occur only once, and 23% lies in the top ten. The specimen sequenced was blood. The source of this sequence is a human donor in good health. This chain links TRBV29-1 with TRBJ2-3; D not certain. The CDR3 spells CSVIPGLTDTQYF. The CDR3, as DNA: TGCAGCGTTATTCCAGGCCTTACAGATACGCAGTATTTT.